These 7 T cell receptor beta chains share one sample of origin, sequenced in a study of blood T cell repertoires in COVID-19. Measured with immunoSEQ multiplex PCR; TCRdb has only the in-frame clones, and not every one. The sample has 120,000 or so clones, about 83% seen once. Sequencing was carried out using peripheral blood. The origin of the receptors is a man at least 80 years old with active or convalescent COVID-19.

The sample holds a few counts of this clone. This rearrangement joins TRBV4-1 to TRBJ1-3, with TRBD1 matching over 8 bases. Looked up from germline, CDR1 is MGHRA and CDR2 is YSYEKL. Germline trimming cut 4 bases from V and 4 bases from J; bases unmatched to any gene: 9. There are 16 residues in the CDR3. Here the CDR3 reads CASSPRQGNSGNTIYF. The DNA for the CDR3 is TGCGCCAGCAGCCCCCGACAGGGGAACTCCGGAAACACCATATATTTT.

This chain links TRBV4-3 with TRBJ1-1, with D perhaps TRBD1 (5 bases). V dropped 0 bases and J dropped 4 bases, with 12 bases sitting between them. The CDR3 covers 15 residues. Germline CDR1 LGHNA, CDR2 YSLEER. CDR3 DNA: TGCGCCAGCAGCCAAGATTCACAGGACGGCACTGAAGCTTTCTTT. Its protein is CASSQDSQDGTEAFF.

The chain combines TRBV2 with TRBJ2-3, with D uncertain. Germline V gene lookup returns CDR1 SNHLY and CDR2 FYNNEI. V was clipped by 4 bases and J by 6 bases, with 8 bases between them. CDR3 size: 12 residues. Here the CDR3 reads CASSVVSDTQYF. The CDR3 DNA reads as TGTGCCAGCAGTGTAGTTTCCGATACGCAGTATTTT.

The rearrangement links TRBV7-2 to TRBJ1-1; unclear D gene. Germline V gene sequence: CDR1 SGHTA, CDR2 FQGNSA. With 5 bases removed from V and 0 bases from J, the gap between germline ends came to 7 bases. This CDR3 is built from 13 residues. The CDR3 is CASSQILNTEAFF. Here the CDR3 DNA reads TGTGCCAGCAGCCAGATATTGAACACTGAAGCTTTCTTT. Supplemented by reference TRBV7-2 and TRBJ1-1, the full variable domain reads GAGVSQSPSNKVTEKGKDVELRCDPISGHTALYWYRQSLGQGLEFLIYFQGNSAPDKSGLPSDRFSAERTGGSVSTLTIQRTQQEDSAVYLCASSQILNTEAFFGQGTRLTVV.

The chain links TRBV2 to TRBJ2-5; no reliable D call. Trimming removed 4 bases at V and 3 bases at J, with 9 bases between. In germline, CDR1 is SNHLY, CDR2 FYNNEI. The CDR3 is 13 amino acids. Here the CDR3 reads CASSASEEETQYF. As DNA, the CDR3 is TGTGCCAGCAGTGCCAGCGAGGAAGAGACCCAGTACTTC.

The genes are TRBV18 and TRBJ1-6; unclear D gene. Germline V gene sequence: CDR1 KGHSH, CDR2 LQKENI. The CDR3 extends over 16 amino acids. V was cut by 0 bases and J by 0 bases, with 6 bases left in between. The CDR3 DNA sequence: TGTGCCAGCTCACCACCAGGGAGCTCCTATAATTCACCCCTCCACTTT. It translates to CASSPPGSSYNSPLHF.

V and J are TRBV6-2 or TRBV6-3 and TRBJ2-7; TRBD1 matches 7 bases. This CDR3 has 14 amino acids. J lost 3 bases, V lost 0 bases, and 2 bases had no gene match. Per germline, CDR1 MNHEY and CDR2 SVGEGT. CDR3 nucleotide sequence: TGTGCCAGCAGTTACTCCGGGACAGACTACGAGCAGTACTTC. Protein product: CASSYSGTDYEQYF.